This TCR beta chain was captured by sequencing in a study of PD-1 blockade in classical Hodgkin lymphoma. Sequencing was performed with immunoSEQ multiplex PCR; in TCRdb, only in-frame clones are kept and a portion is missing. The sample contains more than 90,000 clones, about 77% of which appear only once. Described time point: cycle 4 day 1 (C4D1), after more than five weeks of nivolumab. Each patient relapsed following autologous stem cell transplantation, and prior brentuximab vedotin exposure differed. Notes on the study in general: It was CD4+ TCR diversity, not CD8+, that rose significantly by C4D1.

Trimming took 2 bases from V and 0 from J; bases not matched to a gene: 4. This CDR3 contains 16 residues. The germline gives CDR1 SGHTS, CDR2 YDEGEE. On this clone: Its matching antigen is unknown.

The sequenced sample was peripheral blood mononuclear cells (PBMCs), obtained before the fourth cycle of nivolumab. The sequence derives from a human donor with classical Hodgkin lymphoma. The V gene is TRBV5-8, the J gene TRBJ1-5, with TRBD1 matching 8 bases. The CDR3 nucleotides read TGTGCCAGCAGCTTTTGGACAGGGAATAGCAATCAGCCCCAGCATTTT. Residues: CASSFWTGNSNQPQHF.